This TCR beta chain comes out of a study of blood T cell repertoires in COVID-19 (dated by TCRdb to 2018 to 2020). Study-level background: Samples covering the acute and convalescent phases of COVID-19 were provided by collaborators in the United States, Italy and Spain. The prospective study material was composed of cDNA or gDNA derived from T cells, B-cell-depleted T cells, or PBMCs. Deeply sampled blood TCRbeta repertoires from subjects exposed to, actively infected with, or recovered from COVID-19 were included in the dataset. The repertoires were released in a freely available public database meant as a resource for research on the immune response to SARS-CoV-2. Samples came from the ongoing ImmuneRACE study (first 160 participants) plus 1,254 subjects from 6 global collaborators. A de-identified subject ID, COVID-19 status, age in years and sex were almost always included in the sample metadata. Where available, HLA class I and class II types were taken from metadata supplied by the sample provider and were not determined by assay-based typing. Study-wide conclusions, independent of this receptor: How much clinical and demographic metadata was included differed by source and by participant, and the metadata was provided uncurated.

Trimming costs V 6 bases and J 0 bases, and their ends lie 12 bases apart. The CDR3 contains 15 residues, cysteine and phenylalanine counted. Only the CDR3 portion is preserved as DNA: 45 bases, with reading frame beginning at the first base. For CDR1 and CDR2, the germline V gene (reference sequence) lists LNHDA and SQIVND. TCRbeta CDR3 regions were amplified from genomic DNA using the immunoSEQ Assay, a bias-controlled multiplex PCR. The paper's data handling went like this. The number of nucleated cells in each sample was estimated from the amplification of reference gene primers within the assay. To quantify the absolute abundance of each unique TCRbeta CDR3 rearrangement, sequence reads were collapsed and filtered. For each sample, productive Simpson clonality was calculated by taking the square root of Simpson's diversity index across productive rearrangements. TCRdb mirrors the immuneACCESS table, restricted to in-frame sequences. Some clones are absent from its copies; in checked studies, under half trace to an unresolved V gene, and the reason for the others is unknown. V and J calls plus clone size are reproduced from that table; the DNA served to infer D and trimming. The sample data list about 140,000 clones, and 80% to 85% of these were observed just once. The biggest ten clones account for around 9% of the sample.

One collaborating source in Seattle enrolled patients during active infection and followed them longitudinally through the course of disease. Whole blood was collected in K2EDTA tubes by collaborating institutions according to the institutions' own protocols. Collaborator samples were shipped for TCRbeta analysis as frozen whole blood, isolated PBMCs, or DNA extracted from either sample type. As for this clone: The antigen it recognizes is unknown. No much larger clonotype is one base removed from it; base qualities were not supplied.

The rearrangement joined TRBV19 to TRBJ1-5; tentative D gene TRBD1, with 5 bases matching. The sample consisted of peripheral blood. This clonotype was sampled from a man aged 25-40 years with COVID-19, enrolled during active disease. The CDR3 amino acid sequence is: CASRSQGNSNQPQHF. The nucleotide sequence is given as TGTGCCAGTAGGTCTCAGGGAAATAGCAATCAGCCCCAGCATTTT. Where the CDR3 stops, the reference TRBV19 and TRBJ1-5 genes take over; the full variable domain is DGGITQSPKYLFRKEGQNVTLSCEQNLNHDAMYWYRQDPGQGLRLIYYSQIVNDFQKGDIAEGYSVSREKKESFPLTVTSAQKNPTAFYLCASRSQGNSNQPQHFGDGTRLSIL.